This T cell receptor (beta chain) was sequenced in a study of blood T cell repertoires in COVID-19. The overall study: Donors in the United States, Italy and Spain gave samples during acute or convalescent COVID-19. Nucleic acid was either cDNA or gDNA, and it came from T cells, B-cell-depleted T cells, or PBMCs.

Seattle's enrolled individuals joined amid active infection and were then monitored longitudinally. Methods used by the authors: Scientists estimated how many nucleated cells there were by amplifying reference gene primers. The repertoire was sequenced with immunoSEQ multiplex PCR; TCRdb's copy has only in-frame clones and lacks some. Clonal size and the V and J genes are those of that table, whereas D and trimming came from the DNA. The sample consists of under 200,000 clones, 70% to 90% of them appearing once. The sample consisted of peripheral blood. This receptor was identified in a man aged 55 to 70 with COVID-19, enrolled during active disease.

Here the CDR3 DNA reads TGTGCCAGTAGCCAGAAAACCGGGGGGCAGTACTTC. Translation gives CASSQKTGGQYF. The V call is TRBV19, the J call TRBJ2-7; D is possibly TRBD2 (6 bases). V gave up 6 bases and J gave up 9 bases, with 15 bases separating them. The CDR3 loop spans 12 amino acids. Germline loops: CDR1 LNHDA, CDR2 SQIVND (reference sequence).